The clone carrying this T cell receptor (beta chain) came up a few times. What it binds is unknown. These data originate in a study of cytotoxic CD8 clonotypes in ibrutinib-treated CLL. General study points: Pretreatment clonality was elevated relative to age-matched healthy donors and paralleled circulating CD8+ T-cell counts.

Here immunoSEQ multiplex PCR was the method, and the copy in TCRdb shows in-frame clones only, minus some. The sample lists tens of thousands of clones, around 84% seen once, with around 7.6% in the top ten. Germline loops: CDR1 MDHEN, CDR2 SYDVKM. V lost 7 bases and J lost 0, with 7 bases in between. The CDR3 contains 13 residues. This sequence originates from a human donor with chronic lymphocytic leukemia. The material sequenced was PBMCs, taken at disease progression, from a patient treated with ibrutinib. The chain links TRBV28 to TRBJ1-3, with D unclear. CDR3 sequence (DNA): TGTGCCAGCAATCCTCCCTCTGGAAACACCATATATTTT. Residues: CASNPPSGNTIYF.